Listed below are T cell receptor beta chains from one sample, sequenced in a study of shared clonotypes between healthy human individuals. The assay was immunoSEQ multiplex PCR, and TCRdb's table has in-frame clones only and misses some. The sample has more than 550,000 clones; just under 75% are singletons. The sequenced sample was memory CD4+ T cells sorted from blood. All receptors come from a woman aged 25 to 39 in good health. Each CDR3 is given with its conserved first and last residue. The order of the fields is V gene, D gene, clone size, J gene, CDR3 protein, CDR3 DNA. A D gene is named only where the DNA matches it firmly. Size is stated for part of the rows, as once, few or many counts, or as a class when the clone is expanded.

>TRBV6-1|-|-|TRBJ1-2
CASSEAPGDNYGYTF
TGTGCCAGCAGTGAAGCTCCAGGGGATAACTATGGCTACACCTTC
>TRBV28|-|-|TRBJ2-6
CASSGTGAGANVLTF
TGTGCCAGCAGCGGGACGGGGGCTGGGGCCAACGTCCTGACTTTC
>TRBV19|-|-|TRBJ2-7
CASSPGPRSSYEQYF
TGTGCCAGTAGTCCGGGACCGAGGAGCTCCTACGAGCAGTACTTC
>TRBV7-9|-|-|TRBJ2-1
CASSLGFEDTGDEQFF
TGTGCCAGCAGCTTAGGGTTTGAGGACACGGGGGATGAGCAGTTCTTC
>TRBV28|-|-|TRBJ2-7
CASSLVDTYEQYF
TGTGCCAGCAGTTTAGTTGATACCTACGAGCAGTACTTC
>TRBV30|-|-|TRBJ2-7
CAWTRVPDSYEQYF
TGTGCCTGGACCAGAGTCCCGGACTCCTACGAGCAGTACTTC
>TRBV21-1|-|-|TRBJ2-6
CASSKLAPSFSGANVLTF
TGTGCCAGCAGCAAACTGGCGCCATCCTTCTCTGGGGCCAACGTCCTGACTTTC
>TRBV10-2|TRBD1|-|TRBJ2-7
CACRNGTGAYEQYF
TGCGCCTGCAGAAACGGGACAGGAGCTTACGAGCAGTACTTC
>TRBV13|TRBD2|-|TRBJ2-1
CASSSPTLTSGTYNEQFF
TGTGCCAGCAGCTCGCCCACGCTTACTAGCGGGACTTACAATGAGCAGTTCTTC
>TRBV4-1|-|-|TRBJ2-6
CASSQGVRPSGANVLTF
TGCGCCAGCAGCCAAGGGGTTCGGCCCTCTGGGGCCAACGTCCTGACTTTC
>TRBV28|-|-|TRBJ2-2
CASSLGQTGELFF
TGTGCCAGCAGTTTAGGACAGACCGGGGAGCTGTTTTTT
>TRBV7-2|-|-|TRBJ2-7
CASSNTYEQYF
TGTGCCAGCAGCAACACCTACGAGCAGTACTTC
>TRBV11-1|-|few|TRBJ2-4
CASSSSRVRENIQYF
TGTGCCAGCAGCTCCTCAAGGGTGCGGGAAAACATTCAGTACTTC
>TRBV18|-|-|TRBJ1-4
CASSPGGKEKLFF
TGTGCCAGCTCACCAGGGGGCAAGGAAAAACTGTTTTTT
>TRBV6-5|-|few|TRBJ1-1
CASTPKLGEAFF
TGTGCCAGCACCCCAAAATTGGGTGAAGCTTTCTTT
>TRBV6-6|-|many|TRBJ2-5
CASRPGASLETQYF
TGTGCCAGCAGACCCGGGGCTAGCCTAGAGACCCAGTACTTC
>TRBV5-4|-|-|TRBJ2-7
CASSPTKGSLHEQYF
TGTGCCAGCAGCCCGACGAAGGGGTCGCTCCACGAGCAGTACTTC
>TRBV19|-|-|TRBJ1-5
CASSIGGGSNQPQHF
TGTGCCAGTAGTATAGGCGGGGGGAGCAATCAGCCCCAGCATTTT
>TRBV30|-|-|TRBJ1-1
CAWSVERQNTEAFF
TGTGCCTGGAGTGTAGAGAGACAGAACACTGAAGCTTTCTTT
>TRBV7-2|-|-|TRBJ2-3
CASSLEPVSGDTQYF
TGTGCCAGCAGCTTAGAGCCCGTGTCGGGGGATACGCAGTATTTT
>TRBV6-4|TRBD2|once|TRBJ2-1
CASSDGAGGRRDEQFF
TGTGCCAGCAGTGACGGGGCTGGCGGGAGACGTGATGAGCAGTTCTTC
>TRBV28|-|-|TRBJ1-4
CASSLAGSANEKLFF
TGTGCCAGCAGTTTGGCAGGGTCCGCTAATGAAAAACTGTTTTTT
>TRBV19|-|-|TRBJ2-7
CASSTTGSYEQYF
TGTGCCAGTAGTACCACAGGGTCCTACGAGCAGTACTTC
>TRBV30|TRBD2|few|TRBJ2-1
CASTTLAGVSNEQFF
TGTGCCTCAACGACCCTAGCGGGCGTCTCGAATGAGCAGTTCTTC
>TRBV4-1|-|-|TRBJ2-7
CASSPQVSDPVNSYEQYF
TGCGCCAGCAGCCCGCAAGTTTCCGACCCCGTGAATAGCTACGAGCAGTACTTC
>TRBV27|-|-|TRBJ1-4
CASSDRPSRGEKLFF
TGTGCCAGCAGTGACAGGCCTTCCAGGGGTGAAAAACTGTTTTTT
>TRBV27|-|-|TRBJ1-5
CASSLTWEQPQHF
TGTGCCAGCAGCCTGACATGGGAACAGCCCCAGCATTTT
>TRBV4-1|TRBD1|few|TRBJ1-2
CASSQATGADYGYTF
TGCGCCAGCAGCCAGGCGACAGGGGCCGACTATGGCTACACCTTC
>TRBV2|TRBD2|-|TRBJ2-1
CASSERLAGVDEQFF
TGTGCCAGCAGTGAAAGGCTAGCGGGAGTGGATGAGCAGTTCTTC
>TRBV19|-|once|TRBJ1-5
CASISATGNGQPQHF
TGTGCCAGCATCAGCGCTACAGGGAACGGTCAGCCCCAGCATTTT
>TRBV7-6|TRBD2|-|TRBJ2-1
CASSFGAASGRGGNEQFF
TGTGCCAGCAGCTTCGGCGCGGCTAGCGGGAGAGGGGGCAATGAGCAGTTCTTC
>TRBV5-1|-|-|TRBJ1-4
CASSLAGEKLFF
TGCGCCAGCAGCTTGGCCGGCGAAAAACTGTTTTTT
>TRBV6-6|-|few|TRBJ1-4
CARRTSTGTTNEKLFF
TGTGCCAGACGAACTTCTACAGGGACAACTAATGAAAAACTGTTTTTT
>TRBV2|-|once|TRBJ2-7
CATNPGRAALEGEQYF
TGTGCCACCAACCCCGGGCGGGCCGCGCTGGAAGGGGAGCAGTACTTC
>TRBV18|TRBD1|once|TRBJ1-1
CASSRGQMNTEAFF
TGTGCCAGCTCACGGGGACAGATGAACACTGAAGCTTTCTTT
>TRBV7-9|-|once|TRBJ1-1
CASSKWHGRTEAFF
TGTGCCAGCAGTAAATGGCACGGGCGGACTGAAGCTTTCTTT
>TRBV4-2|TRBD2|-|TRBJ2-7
CASSQGATSGSPYEQYF
TGTGCCAGCAGCCAAGGGGCGACTAGCGGGAGTCCCTACGAGCAGTACTTC
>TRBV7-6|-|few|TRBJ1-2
CASSFHGGYGYTF
TGTGCCAGCAGCTTCCATGGGGGGTATGGCTACACCTTC
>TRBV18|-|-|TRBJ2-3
CASSPPGETTDTQYF
TGTGCCAGCTCACCGCCGGGAGAAACGACAGATACGCAGTATTTT
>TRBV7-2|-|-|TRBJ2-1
CASSASGHEQFF
TGTGCCAGCAGCGCATCAGGCCATGAGCAGTTCTTC
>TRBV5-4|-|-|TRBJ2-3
CASSLPSRTDTQYF
TGTGCCAGCAGCTTGCCCTCGCGCACAGATACGCAGTATTTT
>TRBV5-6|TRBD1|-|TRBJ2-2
CASSLVGQGSAGELFF
TGTGCCAGCAGCTTGGTGGGACAGGGTTCGGCCGGGGAGCTGTTTTTT
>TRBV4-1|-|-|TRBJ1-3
CASSLLGASGGNTIYF
TGCGCCAGCAGCCTCCTTGGTGCTTCTGGCGGAAACACCATATATTTT
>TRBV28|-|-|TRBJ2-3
CASSSLFTDTQYF
TGTGCCAGCAGTTCACTATTCACAGATACGCAGTATTTT
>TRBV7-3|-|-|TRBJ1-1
CASSLGAGTEAFF
TGTGCCAGCAGCTTAGGGGCGGGCACTGAAGCTTTCTTT
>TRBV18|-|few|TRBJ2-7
CASSLYTTTYEQYF
TGTGCCAGCTCGCTCTACACTACTACCTACGAGCAGTACTTC
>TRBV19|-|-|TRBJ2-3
CASSRIGSTDTQYF
TGTGCCAGTAGTAGGATAGGGAGCACAGATACGCAGTATTTT
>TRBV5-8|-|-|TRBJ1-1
CASSLLGVLPAFF
TGTGCCAGCAGCCTCCTCGGGGTCCTCCCGGCTTTCTTT